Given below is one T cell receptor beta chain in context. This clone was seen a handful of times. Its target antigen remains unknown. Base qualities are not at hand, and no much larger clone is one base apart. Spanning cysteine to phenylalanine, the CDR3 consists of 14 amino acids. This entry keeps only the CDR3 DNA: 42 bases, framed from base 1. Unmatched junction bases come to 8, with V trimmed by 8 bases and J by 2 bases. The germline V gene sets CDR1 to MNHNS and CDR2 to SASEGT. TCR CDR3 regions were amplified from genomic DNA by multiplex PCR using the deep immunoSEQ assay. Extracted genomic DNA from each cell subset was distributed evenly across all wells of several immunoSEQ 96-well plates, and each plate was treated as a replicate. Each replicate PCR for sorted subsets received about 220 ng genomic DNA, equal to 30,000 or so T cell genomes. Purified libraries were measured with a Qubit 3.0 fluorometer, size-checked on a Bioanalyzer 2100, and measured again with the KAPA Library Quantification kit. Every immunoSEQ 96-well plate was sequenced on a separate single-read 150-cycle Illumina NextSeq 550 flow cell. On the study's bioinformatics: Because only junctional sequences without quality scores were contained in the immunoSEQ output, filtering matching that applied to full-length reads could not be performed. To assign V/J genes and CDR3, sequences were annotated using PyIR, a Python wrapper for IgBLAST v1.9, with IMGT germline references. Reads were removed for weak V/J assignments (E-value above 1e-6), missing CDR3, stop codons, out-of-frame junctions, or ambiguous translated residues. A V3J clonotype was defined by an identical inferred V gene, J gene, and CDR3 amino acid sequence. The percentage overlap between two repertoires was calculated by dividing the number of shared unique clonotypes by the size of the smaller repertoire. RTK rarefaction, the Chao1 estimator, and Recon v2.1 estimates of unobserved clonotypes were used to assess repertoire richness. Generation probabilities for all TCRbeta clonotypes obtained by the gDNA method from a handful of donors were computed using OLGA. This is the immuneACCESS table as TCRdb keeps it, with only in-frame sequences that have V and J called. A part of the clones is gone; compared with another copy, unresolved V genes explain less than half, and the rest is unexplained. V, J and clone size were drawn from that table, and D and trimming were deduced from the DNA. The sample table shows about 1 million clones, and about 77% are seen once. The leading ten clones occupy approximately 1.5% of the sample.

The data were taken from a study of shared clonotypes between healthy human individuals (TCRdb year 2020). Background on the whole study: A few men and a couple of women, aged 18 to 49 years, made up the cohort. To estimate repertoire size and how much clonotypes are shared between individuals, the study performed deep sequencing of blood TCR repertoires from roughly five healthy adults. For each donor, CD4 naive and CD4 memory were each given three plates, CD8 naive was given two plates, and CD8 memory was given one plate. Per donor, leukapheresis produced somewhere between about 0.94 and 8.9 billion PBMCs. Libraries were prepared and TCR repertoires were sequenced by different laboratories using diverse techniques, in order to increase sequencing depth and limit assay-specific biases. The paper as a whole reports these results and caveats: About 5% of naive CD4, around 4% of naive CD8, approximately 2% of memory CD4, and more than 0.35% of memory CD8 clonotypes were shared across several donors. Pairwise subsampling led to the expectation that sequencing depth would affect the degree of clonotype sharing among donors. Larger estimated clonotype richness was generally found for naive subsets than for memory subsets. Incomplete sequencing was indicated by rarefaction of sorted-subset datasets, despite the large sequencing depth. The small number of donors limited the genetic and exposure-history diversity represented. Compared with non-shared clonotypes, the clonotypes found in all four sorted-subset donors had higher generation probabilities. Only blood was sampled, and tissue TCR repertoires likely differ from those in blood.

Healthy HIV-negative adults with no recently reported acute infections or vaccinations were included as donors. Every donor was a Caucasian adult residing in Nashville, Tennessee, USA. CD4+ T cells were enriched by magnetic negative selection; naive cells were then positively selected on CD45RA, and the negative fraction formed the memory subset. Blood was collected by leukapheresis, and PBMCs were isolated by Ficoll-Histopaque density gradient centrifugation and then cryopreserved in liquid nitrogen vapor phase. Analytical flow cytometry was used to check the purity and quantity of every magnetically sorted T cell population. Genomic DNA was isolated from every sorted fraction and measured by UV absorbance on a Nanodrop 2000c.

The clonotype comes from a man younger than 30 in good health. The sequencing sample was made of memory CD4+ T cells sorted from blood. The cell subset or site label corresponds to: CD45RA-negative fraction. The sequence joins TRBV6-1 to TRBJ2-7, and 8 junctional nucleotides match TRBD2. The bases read TGTGCCAGCCTTAGCGGGGCCCCAGCCTACGAGCAGTACTTC. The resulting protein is CASLSGAPAYEQYF.